This T cell receptor (beta chain) was found in a study of blood T cells in healthy people across ages. Points from the study as a whole: A roughly linear age-dependent decrease characterized TCR beta diversity per million T cells. The study could not conclusively compare naive and antigen-experienced cells, given its unsorted PBMCs.

This clonotype was seen more than once but under ten times. No antigen is known for it. The use of a sample-barcoded 5' primer and a J-beta primer mix characterized a second PCR of 7 to 11 cycles. MiXCR, run by TCRdb on the 5' RACE reads, gives a single entry per CDR3 protein. The table lists 650,000 to 950,000 distinct CDR3 sequences, 40% to 50% of them singletons. The germline CDR1 and CDR2 sequences are DFQATT and SNEGSKA (reference sequence). The CDR3 has 14 amino acids. The V segment lost 3 bases and the J segment 0 bases; nucleotides outside the gene matches: 2. They isolated at least 6 million PBMCs from each sample.

The chain combines TRBV20-1 with TRBJ2-7, with 10 nucleotides matching TRBD2. This TCR was sampled from a man aged 60-69 years in good health. Material: blood. CDR3 sequence (DNA): TGCAGTGCTAGCGGACTAGCGGTCTCCTACGAGCAGTACTTC. Residues: CSASGLAVSYEQYF.